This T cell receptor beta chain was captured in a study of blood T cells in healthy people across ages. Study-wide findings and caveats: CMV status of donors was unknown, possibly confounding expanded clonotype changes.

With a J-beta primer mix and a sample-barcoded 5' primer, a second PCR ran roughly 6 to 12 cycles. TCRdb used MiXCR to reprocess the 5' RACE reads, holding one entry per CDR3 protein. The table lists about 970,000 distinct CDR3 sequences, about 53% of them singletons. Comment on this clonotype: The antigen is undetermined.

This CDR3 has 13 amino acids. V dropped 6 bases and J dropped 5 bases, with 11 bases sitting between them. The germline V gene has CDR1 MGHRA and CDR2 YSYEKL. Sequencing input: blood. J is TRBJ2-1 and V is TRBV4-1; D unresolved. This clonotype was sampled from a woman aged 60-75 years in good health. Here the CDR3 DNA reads TGCGCCAGCAGTCCCTTACGAAACAATGAGCAGTTCTTC. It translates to CASSPLRNNEQFF.